Here is one T cell receptor (beta chain) with its context. Its target antigen remains unknown. No clone much larger than this one lies a single base away; base qualities are absent. For repertoire sequencing, the TCR beta CDR3 regions were amplified from RNA transcripts. A first-round RT-PCR used HTBI primers with the Qiagen OneStep RT-PCR kit, followed by a second-round multiplex PCR, size selection and purification. Libraries were sequenced paired-end with 100 bp reads on an Illumina HiSeq2000. On the authors' methods: SOAPnuke was used for read processing, and reads with adapters, uncalled bases, a mean Phred below 15, or no exact constant-primer or identifier match were discarded. COPE v1.2.5 was used to merge the high-quality paired reads. Each unique nucleotide sequence was defined as a clonotype, and clonotypes were aligned to IMGT TRB V, D and J references with MiTCR v1.1. The analysis was limited to V-J combinations with a frequency above 0.0001, which together covered 99% to 99.2% of the repertoires. A TCR clonal expansion and chaos score per V-J combination was defined as the ratio of F50 clonal expansion to chaos observed in the TCRdist matrix. Features were reduced by Welch's t-statistics and random forest to approximately 13 V-J combinations, which fed a naive Bayes classifier. Thyroid-blood repertoire similarity was quantified with the Morisita-Horn index. TCRdb cleaned the public reads at Q25 with fastp, built clones with MiXCR and kept in-frame beta chains. Each entry is one CDR3 protein sequence, shown with its most common DNA and genes. The V and J calls here are based on TCRdb, not the publication. The sample table holds about 500,000 distinct CDR3 sequences, of which 35% to 40% were seen once. Less than 4.5% of the sample rests with the top ten.

From the germline V gene (reference sequence), CDR1 is DFQATT and CDR2 is SNEGSKA. The V end loses 0 bases and the J end loses 2 bases, and a stretch of 13 bases separates them. The CDR3 contains 15 residues, cysteine and phenylalanine counted. Just CDR3 DNA is preserved here, 45 bases in frame from base 1. This sample was taken from a study of Graves' ophthalmopathy and Graves' hyperthyroidism (dated by TCRdb to 2016 to 2019). Background for the entire study: Hyperthyroidism was defined as stable when no progression to ophthalmopathy occurred within 18 months of follow-up. To tell Graves' ophthalmopathy apart from Graves' hyperthyroidism, and to predict which patients would progress to ophthalmopathy, the study relied on TCR beta repertoire signatures. In total, 135 blood samples were TCR-sequenced: under 45 ophthalmopathy, 80 or so hyperthyroidism and approximately 17 hyperthyroidism-to-ophthalmopathy patients. To explore V-J signatures distinguishing ophthalmopathy from hyperthyroidism, a discovery set of under 110 patients (fewer than 45 ophthalmopathy, roughly 55 stable hyperthyroidism) was enrolled. For independent validation, a separate cohort was made up of approximately 18 hyperthyroidism patients plus 17 patients who later progressed from hyperthyroidism to ophthalmopathy. In more than five hyperthyroidism patients, the T-cell repertoires found in thyroid tissue were compared with those found in blood. Once sampling was done, hyperthyroidism patients were given methimazole at a starting dose of 30 mg daily, while ophthalmopathy patients were given high-dose intravenous methylprednisolone.

The hyperthyroidism patients were 18 to 65 years old and newly diagnosed, with a disease duration of less than 2 months. Anyone with other autoimmune diseases, uncontrolled infections, pregnancy or lactation was excluded from the study. Diagnosis relied on clinical symptoms, serum thyroxine, TRAb, thyroid ultrasound and orbital computed tomography. Total RNA was extracted with Trizol reagent and quality-checked on an Agilent 2100 Bioanalyzer. What the study reported, not specific to this receptor: Most of the expanded thyroid clonotypes with a frequency above 0.001 were also detected in blood, and it was suggested that the thyroid immune response may be reflected by blood repertoires. Sample size was not predetermined statistically, and investigators were not blinded to group allocation. In validation, the model predicted ophthalmopathy progression with about 71% sensitivity and about 77% specificity; more than ten predicted patients were CT-confirmed with GO in a median of approximately 6.5 months. In cross-validation, the 13-signature model distinguished ophthalmopathy from stable hyperthyroidism with just over 85% sensitivity and roughly 81% specificity, and in the test set the corresponding values were about 80% and 75%.

This receptor chain uses TRBV20-1 and TRBJ2-5; matching of 6 bases hints at TRBD1 as the D gene. The receptor was derived from an adult man with Graves' hyperthyroidism. The specimen was peripheral blood or thyroid tissue (not recorded which). The bases read TGCAGTGCTAGAGATGACGGACAGCCACAAGAGACCCAGTACTTC. This codes for CSARDDGQPQETQYF.